This T cell receptor (beta chain) was identified in a study of blood T cell repertoires in COVID-19. About the research overall: The United States, Italy and Spain were the sources of the acute and convalescent COVID-19 samples. Nucleic acid was either cDNA or gDNA, and it came from T cells, B-cell-depleted T cells, or PBMCs.

In the authors' methods: The authors estimated nucleated cell counts from reference gene primer amplification. Some clones are missing from TCRdb's copy, which holds only in-frame ones; the method was immunoSEQ multiplex PCR. The V and J calls and clone size come from that table; D and trimming were worked out from the DNA. Of 100,000 to 150,000 clones in the sample, over 60% were seen once. CDR3 length: 14 residues. V lost 7 bases, J lost 4 bases, and 16 bases lay in between. Per germline, CDR1 MDHEN and CDR2 SYDVKM. The chain carries TRBV28 and TRBJ1-1; D remains ambiguous. Sequencing was done on a sample of peripheral blood. The clonotype comes from a woman between 65 and 79 years old with acute or convalescent COVID-19. The CDR3 region has the DNA TGTGCCAGCAAGTTTAGAGTTTTCCCCACTGAAGCTTTCTTT. It encodes CASKFRVFPTEAFF.